This T cell receptor (beta chain) was identified during a study of regulatory T cells in long-lasting Graves disease. Germline assignment: CDR1 LGHDT and CDR2 YNNKEL (reference sequence). The CDR3 has 19 amino acids. With 2 bases clipped from V and 3 bases from J, the junction kept 16 bases outside the gene matches. Time point meaning: newly diagnosed GD, antithyroid drugs for less than 3 months. With RNA extracted from PBMCs as input, the TCR library was made. Recruitment took place at an endocrinology department in Xi'an, China. According to the study, TCR beta libraries were built with iRepertoire HTBI primers and CDR3-region Arm-PCR. TCRdb passed the multiplex PCR reads through MiXCR, listing each CDR3 protein once. The sample has roughly 420,000 distinct CDR3 sequences, 15% to 20% seen once; the top ten hold 20% to 25%. The sample was also linked to a second study, of T cells in Graves' hyperthyroidism and ophthalmopathy.

The chain links TRBV3-1 to TRBJ2-4; 7 bases are shared with TRBD2. Sample: peripheral blood mononuclear cells (PBMCs), taken at new diagnosis, from a patient treated with antithyroid drugs. This sequence was found in a woman between 18 and 30 years old with Graves disease. The CDR3 region has the DNA TGTGCCAGCAGCCAAAAGGCGGGAGAAGGATCTTTGTTCAAAAACATTCAGTACTTC. Its protein product is CASSQKAGEGSLFKNIQYF.